One and the same sample provided the 8 T cell receptor beta chains below, sequenced in a study of kidney transplant recipient with SARS-CoV-2 infection. MiXCR was run by TCRdb on the reads, yielding one entry per CDR3 protein. Counted here are 200,000 to 300,000 distinct CDR3 sequences, around 26% occurring once; the ten biggest clones make up 7% to 8%. The sample consisted of a blood sample, taken at baseline and on day 111 from a kidney transplant recipient. The receptors here all came from a young adult male patient who had COVID-19 and was a kidney transplant recipient. Some T cells may possibly be graft donor cells.

Many counts were recorded for this clonotype. This rearrangement joins TRBV12-2 to TRBJ1-2. TRBV12-2 is an annotated pseudogene. The CDR3 runs to 17 residues. CDR3 amino acids: CASRLYMTPRKTYGYTF. CDR3 DNA: TGTGCAAGTCGCCTCTACATGACTCCACGAAAGACCTATGGCTACACCTTC.

This clonotype was seen many times. The V call is TRBV24-1, the J call TRBJ1-2, with D unclear. The germline CDR1 and CDR2 sequences are KGHDR and SFDVKD. V dropped 6 bases and J dropped 4 bases, with 23 bases sitting between them. There are 17 residues in the CDR3. The CDR3 coding sequence is TGTGCCACCAGTAGCTCTGATAGTACCAGAAAGACCTATGGCTACACCTTC. Translating it yields CATSSSDSTRKTYGYTF.

This clonotype was detected ten times or more. V is TRBV4-3 and J is TRBJ1-1; tentatively, D is TRBD1 (5 bases). Trimming cost V 0 bases and J 4 bases, with 9 bases left between them. From germline, CDR1 is LGHNA and CDR2 YSLEER. This CDR3 spans 14 amino acids. DNA of the CDR3: TGCGCCAGCAGCCAAGATAGGGACTCCACTGAAGCTTTCTTT. Its translation is CASSQDRDSTEAFF.

This clonotype was found many times. The CDR3, as DNA: TGTGCCAGCAGCTTAGTGGCAGGGGGAAATGAAAAACTGTTTTTT. It encodes CASSLVAGGNEKLFF. The chain employs TRBV7-6 and TRBJ1-4, with TRBD1 matching 7 bases. Germline V gives CDR1 SGHVS, CDR2 FNYEAQ. Trimming removed 1 base from V and 5 bases from J; junction bases left unmatched: 4. The CDR3 has 15 amino acids.

As regards this clonotype: This clone may be a read error of a much larger clone one base away. The chain carries TRBV6-4 and TRBJ2-1; the D is unclear. The CDR3 runs to 13 residues. Germline CDR1 and CDR2: MRHNA and SNTAGT. The CDR3 DNA is TGTGCCAGCAGTGACTCTTTTGGGAACGAGCAGCTCTTC. This sequence encodes CASSDSFGNEQLF.

Comments on this clonotype: One base away lies a much larger clone, so this may be a sequencing read error. The V gene is TRBV29-1, the J gene TRBJ1-1; TRBD1 is a possible D gene (5 bases). The CDR3 consists of 10 residues. V shed 3 bases and J shed 10 bases, with 9 bases lying between them. Germline lookup yields CDR1 SQVTM and CDR2 ANQGSEA. The CDR3 spells CSVDGGVAFF. CDR3 nucleotides: TGCAGCGTTGACGGGGGGGTAGCTTTCTTT.

There are many counts of this clonotype. V gene TRBV24-1 combines with J gene TRBJ1-2; 8 nucleotides agree with TRBD1. Germline-derived CDR1 and CDR2 are KGHDR and SFDVKD. This CDR3 is 13 amino acids long. V lost 4 bases, J lost 5 bases, and 2 bases stayed unmatched. CDR3 DNA sequence: TGTGCCACCAGTGAGAACAGGGGGTATGGCTACACCTTC. This codes for CATSENRGYGYTF.

This clonotype appeared a few times. The chain carries TRBV29-1 and TRBJ2-3; 14 bases agree with TRBD2. This CDR3 is built from 15 residues. The germline V gene encodes CDR1 SQVTM and CDR2 ANQGSEA. Germline trimming cut 6 bases from V and 4 bases from J; bases unmatched to any gene: 6. This chain's CDR3 is CSVETSGRAPDTQYF. For the CDR3, the DNA is TGCAGCGTGGAGACTAGCGGGAGGGCCCCAGATACGCAGTATTTT.